A selection of T cell receptor beta chains follows, all from one sample in a study of cytomegalovirus exposure and HLA in healthy donors. Assay used: immunoSEQ multiplex PCR; TCRdb lists only in-frame clones, some missing. The listing records 130,000 or so clones. The specimen was PBMCs. These receptors all come from a woman in her thirties or forties in good health and CMV-seropositive. The CDR3 runs from the conserved cysteine through the conserved F or W. D genes are given only for firm matches.

DNA	CDR3	D	V	J
TGTGCCAGCAGTTCCACTAGCGGGAGGGCCCCCGGGTACGAGCAGTACTTC	CASSSTSGRAPGYEQYF	TRBD2	TRBV28	TRBJ2-7
TGTGCTAGTGGTTTCTCAACAGTATCACCAACTTCTCGCAATCAGCCCCAGCATTTT	CASGFSTVSPTSRNQPQHF	NA	TRBV12-5	TRBJ1-5
TGTGCCAGCAACTTCGGGGGGAAAGAGACCCAGTACTTC	CASNFGGKETQYF	TRBD2	TRBV28	TRBJ2-5
TGTGCCAGCAGTGAGAGGTCAGGGGAGACCGGGGAGCTGTTTTTT	CASSERSGETGELFF	NA	TRBV2	TRBJ2-2
TGTGCCAGTAGTAAAGGGACTAACTCCTACGAGCAGTACTTC	CASSKGTNSYEQYF	TRBD2	TRBV19	TRBJ2-7
TGTGCCAGCAGTTTACGGCAGGGGGCTTATTATGGCTACACCTTC	CASSLRQGAYYGYTF	TRBD1	TRBV28	TRBJ1-2
TGTGCCAGCAGTGCAGGGGCGGACACTGAAGCTTTCTTT	CASSAGADTEAFF	NA	TRBV6-5	TRBJ1-1
TGTGCCAGTCGCACAGGGAGCAATCAGCCCCAGCATTTT	CASRTGSNQPQHF	NA	TRBV28	TRBJ1-5
TGTGCCAGCAGCTTAGGCAGGGAAATAGAAAAACTGTTTTTT	CASSLGREIEKLFF	NA	TRBV7-9	TRBJ1-4
TGTGCCAGCAGTGAAGGACTAGCGGGGGGGGTGAAGTACTTC	CASSEGLAGGVKYF	TRBD2	TRBV2	TRBJ2-5
TGTGCCAGCAGCTTGGACTGGAGAATGGCTAGCACAGATACGCAGTATTTT	CASSLDWRMASTDTQYF	NA	TRBV5-6	TRBJ2-3
TGTGCCAGTAGTATAGGGCTAGCGCCGTACGAGCAGTTCTTC	CASSIGLAPYEQFF	NA	TRBV19	TRBJ2-1
TGTGCCAGCAGCCAGAGGACTAGCGGCTACAATGAGCAGTTCTTC	CASSQRTSGYNEQFF	TRBD2	TRBV5-4	TRBJ2-1
TGTGCCAGCAGCTTAGCCCGGCAGGGGTTCGAAAAACTGTTTTTT	CASSLARQGFEKLFF	NA	TRBV11-2	TRBJ1-4
TGCGCCAGCAGGTTGGACCGTACGGCTGGGGCCAACGTCCTGACTTTC	CASRLDRTAGANVLTF	NA	TRBV5-1	TRBJ2-6
TGCGCCAGCAGTGAGCACAGTTACGAGCAGTACTTC	CASSEHSYEQYF	NA	TRBV10-2	TRBJ2-7
TGTGCCAGCAGTCGTCCGGGATTAGATGCTCGGGGCTACACCTTC	CASSRPGLDARGYTF	NA	TRBV2	TRBJ1-2
TGTGCCAGCAGCAAAGTAAGCACAGGGGATCAAGAGACCCAGTACTTC	CASSKVSTGDQETQYF	NA	TRBV21-1	TRBJ2-5
TGTGCCAGTAGCCGACAGGCCCTATGGTACGAGCAGTACTTC	CASSRQALWYEQYF	NA	TRBV19	TRBJ2-7
TGTGCCTGGACCCGAGGAGCGGGTAGCACAGATACGCAGTATTTT	CAWTRGAGSTDTQYF	NA	TRBV30	TRBJ2-3
TGTGCCAGCAGTTACTCCCGCAGGGCCTATGGCTACACCTTC	CASSYSRRAYGYTF	NA	TRBV6-5	TRBJ1-2
TGTGCCAGTAGTTCATTCGCGGACCCGGAGGCCGGGGAGCTGTTTTTT	CASSSFADPEAGELFF	NA	TRBV19	TRBJ2-2
TGTGCCAGCTCACCAGTGACTAGCGCATACTACGAGCAGTACTTC	CASSPVTSAYYEQYF	TRBD2	TRBV18	TRBJ2-7
TGTGCCAGCAGCGCGGGGAGTGGAGGCTACGAGCAGTACTTC	CASSAGSGGYEQYF	NA	TRBV9	TRBJ2-7
TGTGCCAGCAGTTTTTTGGCCCACAGCCCAAAAGGGCAGTACTTC	CASSFLAHSPKGQYF	NA	TRBV28	TRBJ2-7
TGTGCCAGCAGTTCCTCAGGGTGGAATGAAAAACTGTTTTTT	CASSSSGWNEKLFF	NA	TRBV25-1	TRBJ1-4
TGTGCCAGCAGCTTAGGGGGCGGACTAGCGGGAGGTGAGCAGTTCTTC	CASSLGGGLAGGEQFF	TRBD2	TRBV7-9	TRBJ2-1
TGTGCCAGCAGCGTAGAAGGAGATTCTGAAGCTTTCTTT	CASSVEGDSEAFF	NA	TRBV9	TRBJ1-1